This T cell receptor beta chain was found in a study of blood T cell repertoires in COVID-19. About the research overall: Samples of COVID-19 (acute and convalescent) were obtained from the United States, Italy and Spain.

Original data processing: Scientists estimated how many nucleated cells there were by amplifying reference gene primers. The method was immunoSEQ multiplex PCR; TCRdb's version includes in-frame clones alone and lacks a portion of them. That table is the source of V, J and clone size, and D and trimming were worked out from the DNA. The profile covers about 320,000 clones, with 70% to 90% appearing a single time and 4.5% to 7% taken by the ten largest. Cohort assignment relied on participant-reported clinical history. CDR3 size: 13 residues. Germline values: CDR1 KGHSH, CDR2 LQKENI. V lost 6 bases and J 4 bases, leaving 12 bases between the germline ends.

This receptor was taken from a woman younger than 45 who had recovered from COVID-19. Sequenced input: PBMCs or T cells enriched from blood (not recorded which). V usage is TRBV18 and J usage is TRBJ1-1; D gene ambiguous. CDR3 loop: CASSRTLVTEAFF. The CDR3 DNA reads TGTGCCAGCTCGCGCACCCTGGTCACTGAAGCTTTCTTT.